This T cell receptor (beta chain) was found in a study of CD8+CD57+ T cells in acquired aplastic anemia. The wider study: Sorted CD4+ and CD8+ cell DNA averaged roughly 3 ug. Sequencing produced an average of about 10.8 million reads per healthy donor for CD4+ cells. Whole-study findings and limits: Patients and controls were found to share fewer than 35 CD8+ CDR3 sequences.

Profiles of TCR beta VDJ and CDR3 were generated from a genomic DNA template. From the reads, TCRdb called clonotypes with MiXCR, one entry per CDR3 protein. The sample includes about 210,000 distinct CDR3 sequences, 30% to 40% of them seen just once. Comments on this clonotype: Antigen: not known.

Deletions cut 0 bases from V and 1 base from J, with 12 bases between. This CDR3 has 17 residues. Per the germline V gene, CDR1 is SGHAT and CDR2 is FQDESV (reference sequence). This chain joins TRBV11-1 and TRBJ2-2; TRBD1 might be the D (6 bases). This sequence originates from a human donor in good health, serving as a control. Sequencing input: sorted CD4+, CD8+, or CD8+CD57+ T cells (not recorded which) from PBMCs. CDR3 sequence: CASSLALGRGNTGELFF. The CDR3 DNA reads TGTGCCAGCAGCTTAGCGTTAGGCAGGGGGAACACCGGGGAGCTGTTTTTT. The full variable domain, in which reference TRBV11-1 and TRBJ2-2 provide the parts outside the CDR3, is EAEVAQSPRYKITEKSQAVAFWCDPISGHATLYWYRQILGQGPELLVQFQDESVVDDSQLPKDRFSAERLKGVDSTLKIQPAELGDSAMYLCASSLALGRGNTGELFFGEGSRLTVL.